These 5 T cell receptor beta chains originate from one sample sequenced in a study of CD8 T cells in Susac syndrome. An input of roughly 0.5 to 1 ug of RNA was subjected to reverse transcription using random hexamers. A single record per CDR3 protein comes from TCRdb applying MiXCR to the immunoSEQ multiplex PCR reads. The sample contains about 130,000 distinct CDR3 sequences, over 90% of which appear only once. The sample taken for sequencing was CD8+ T cells from PBMCs. These receptor sequences come from a human donor with Susac syndrome.

The chain couples TRBV27 to TRBJ2-2, with D unclear. Germline V gene lookup returns CDR1 MNHEY and CDR2 SMNVEV (reference sequence). CDR3 length: 11 residues. V dropped 5 bases and J dropped 6 bases, with 4 bases sitting between them. The DNA for the CDR3 is TGTGCCAGCAGTCAAGCCGGGGAGCTGTTTTTT. The encoded protein is CASSQAGELFF.

The chain employs TRBV5-4 and TRBJ1-1, with D uncertain. Germline CDR1 is SGHNT and CDR2 is YYREEE (reference sequence). The CDR3 covers 15 residues. V was cut by 3 bases and J by 0 bases, with 12 bases left in between. Here the CDR3 reads CASSSPGYVNTEAFF. The CDR3 DNA reads TGTGCCAGCAGCTCTCCGGGGTACGTGAACACTGAAGCTTTCTTT.

V and J are TRBV3-1 and TRBJ2-3, with 9 bases aligning to TRBD2. Trimming removed 2 bases from V and 0 bases from J; junction bases left unmatched: 6. CDR1 and CDR2 from the germline V gene are LGHDT and YNNKEL (reference sequence). The CDR3 contains 17 residues. The DNA of the CDR3 is TGTGCCAGCAGCCAACCTCGGGCGGGAGGGAGCACAGATACGCAGTATTTT. This encodes CASSQPRAGGSTDTQYF.

V usage is TRBV20-1 and J usage is TRBJ1-2, with TRBD1 matching over 9 bases. The trim removed 5 bases at V and 0 bases at J, leaving 10 bases unmatched. The CDR3 has 16 residues. The germline V gene has CDR1 DFQATT and CDR2 SNEGSKA (reference sequence). This CDR3 is CSAVDRGRLTNYGYTF. DNA for the CDR3: TGCAGTGCTGTGGACAGGGGAAGACTAACTAACTATGGCTACACCTTC.

The V call is TRBV29-1, the J call TRBJ2-7, with no clear D. The CDR3 contains 13 residues. The V gene lost 6 bases and the J gene lost 0 bases, with 12 bases spanning the gap. Germline CDR1 SQVTM, CDR2 ANQGSEA. The CDR3 DNA follows: TGCAGCGTCGAGTACAGAAGCTCCTACGAGCAGTACTTC. Translated, it gives CSVEYRSSYEQYF.